This T cell receptor beta chain stems from a study of T cells in Graves' hyperthyroidism and ophthalmopathy. General study findings and limits: Ophthalmopathy was told apart from stable hyperthyroidism by a 13 V-J model.

Germline V CDR1 and CDR2: SGHRS, YFSETQ. This CDR3 contains 13 residues. V gave up 4 bases and J gave up 6 bases; unmatched junction bases: 3. The CDR3 regions of TCR beta were amplified from RNA transcripts. A set of HTBI primers served as the primers for a first-round RT-PCR of the TCR CDR3. TCRdb processed the multiplex PCR reads anew with MiXCR; each CDR3 protein has one entry. Among approximately 98,000 distinct CDR3 sequences listed, 40% were seen once. This clonotype was seen at least ten times. Its antigen remains unknown. Sequences were obtained from peripheral blood or thyroid tissue (not recorded which). This chain uses TRBV5-1 with TRBJ2-2; 7 positions match TRBD1. This receptor was obtained from a woman in her 30s with Graves' hyperthyroidism. The CDR3 DNA is TGCGCCAGCAGCCTTACAGGGGCCGGGGAGCTGTTTTTT. As protein: CASSLTGAGELFF.